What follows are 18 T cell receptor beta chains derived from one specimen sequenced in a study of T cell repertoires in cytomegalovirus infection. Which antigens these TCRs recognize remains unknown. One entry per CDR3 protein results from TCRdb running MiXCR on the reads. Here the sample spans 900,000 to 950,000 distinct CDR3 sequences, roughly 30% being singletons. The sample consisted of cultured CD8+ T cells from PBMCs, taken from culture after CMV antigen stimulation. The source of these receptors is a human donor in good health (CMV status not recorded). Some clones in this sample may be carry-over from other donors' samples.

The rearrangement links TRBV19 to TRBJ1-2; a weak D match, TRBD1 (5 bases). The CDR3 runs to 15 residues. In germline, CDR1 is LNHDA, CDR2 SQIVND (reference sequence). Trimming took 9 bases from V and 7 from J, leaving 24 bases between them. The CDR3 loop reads CASRDLKELVRGYTF. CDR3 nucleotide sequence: TGTGCCAGCCGGGACTTGAAGGAGTTGGTACGTGGCTACACCTTC.

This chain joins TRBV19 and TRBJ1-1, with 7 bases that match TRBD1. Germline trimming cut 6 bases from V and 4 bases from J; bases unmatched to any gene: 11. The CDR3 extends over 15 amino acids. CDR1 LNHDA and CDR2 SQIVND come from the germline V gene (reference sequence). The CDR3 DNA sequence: TGTGCCAGTAGCTCCTCTTCTCAGGGGGGCACTGAAGCTTTCTTT. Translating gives CASSSSSQGGTEAFF.

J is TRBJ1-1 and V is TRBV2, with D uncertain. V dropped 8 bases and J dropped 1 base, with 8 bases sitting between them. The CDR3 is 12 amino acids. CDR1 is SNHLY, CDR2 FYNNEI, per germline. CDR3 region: CASPARNTEAFF. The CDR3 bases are TGTGCCAGCCCGGCCCGGAACACTGAAGCTTTCTTT.

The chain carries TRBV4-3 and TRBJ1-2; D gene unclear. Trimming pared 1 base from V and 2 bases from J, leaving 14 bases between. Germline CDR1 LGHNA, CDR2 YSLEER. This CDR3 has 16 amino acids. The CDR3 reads CASSQGALGENYGYTF. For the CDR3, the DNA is TGCGCCAGCAGCCAAGGGGCCCTTGGGGAAAACTATGGCTACACCTTC.

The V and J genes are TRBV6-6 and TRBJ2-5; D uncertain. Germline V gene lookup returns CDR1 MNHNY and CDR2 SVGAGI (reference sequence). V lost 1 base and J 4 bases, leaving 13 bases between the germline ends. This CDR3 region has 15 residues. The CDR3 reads CASSYFPYLLETQYF. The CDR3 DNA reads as TGTGCCAGCAGTTACTTTCCTTACCTATTAGAGACCCAGTACTTC.

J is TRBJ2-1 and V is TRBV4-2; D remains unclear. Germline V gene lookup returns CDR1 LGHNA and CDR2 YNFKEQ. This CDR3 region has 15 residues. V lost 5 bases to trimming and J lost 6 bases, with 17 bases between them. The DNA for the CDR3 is TGTGCCAGCAGCGAGATAGGAGCCCAACTCAATGAGCAGTTCTTC. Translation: CASSEIGAQLNEQFF.

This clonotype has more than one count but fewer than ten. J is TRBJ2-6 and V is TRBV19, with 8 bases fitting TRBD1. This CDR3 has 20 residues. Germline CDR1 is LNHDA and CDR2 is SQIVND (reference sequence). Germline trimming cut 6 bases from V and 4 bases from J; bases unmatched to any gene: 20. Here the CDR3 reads CASSAAVRDRKPLGANVLTF. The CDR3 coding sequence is TGTGCCAGTAGCGCCGCCGTTCGGGACAGGAAACCTCTCGGGGCCAACGTCCTGACTTTC.

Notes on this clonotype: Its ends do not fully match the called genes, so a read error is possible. CDR3 residues: CANSLAGTVNYGYTF. DNA for the CDR3: TGTGCCAACAGCTTAGCGGGGACAGTTAACTATGGCTACACCTTC. The chain recombines TRBV7-8 with TRBJ1-2; 7 bases match TRBD1. Germline loops: CDR1 SGHVS, CDR2 FQNEAQ. The length of the CDR3 is 15 residues.

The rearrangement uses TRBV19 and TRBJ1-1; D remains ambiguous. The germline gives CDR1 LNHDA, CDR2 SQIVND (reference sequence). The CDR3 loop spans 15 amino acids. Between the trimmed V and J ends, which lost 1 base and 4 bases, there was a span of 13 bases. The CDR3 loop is CASSIVREVVTEAFF. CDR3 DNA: TGTGCCAGTAGTATAGTCCGGGAGGTTGTCACTGAAGCTTTCTTT.

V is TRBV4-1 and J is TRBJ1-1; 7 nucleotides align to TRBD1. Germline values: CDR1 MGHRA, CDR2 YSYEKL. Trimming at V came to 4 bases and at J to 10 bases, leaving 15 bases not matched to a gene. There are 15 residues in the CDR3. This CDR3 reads CASSRLSRDSEGAFF. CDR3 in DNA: TGCGCCAGCAGCCGCCTCAGTCGGGACAGTGAGGGAGCTTTCTTT.

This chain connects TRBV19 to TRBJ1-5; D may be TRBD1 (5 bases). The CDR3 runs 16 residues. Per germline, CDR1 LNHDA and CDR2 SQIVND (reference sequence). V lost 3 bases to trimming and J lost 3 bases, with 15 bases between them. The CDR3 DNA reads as TGTGCCAGTAGTATGCGGTCGGGGGACGACAATCAGCCCCAGCATTTT. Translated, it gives CASSMRSGDDNQPQHF. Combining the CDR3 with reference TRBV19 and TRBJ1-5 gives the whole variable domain DGGITQSPKYLFRKEGQNVTLSCEQNLNHDAMYWYRQDPGQGLRLIYYSQIVNDFQKGDIAEGYSVSREKKESFPLTVTSAQKNPTAFYLCASSMRSGDDNQPQHFGDGTRLSIL.

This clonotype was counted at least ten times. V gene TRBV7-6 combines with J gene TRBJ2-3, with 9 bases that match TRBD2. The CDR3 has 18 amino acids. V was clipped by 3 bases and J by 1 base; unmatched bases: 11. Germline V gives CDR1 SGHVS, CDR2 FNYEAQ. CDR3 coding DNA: TGTGCCAGCAGCTTCACAGCGGGGGGACCCGGGGGCACAGATACGCAGTATTTT. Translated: CASSFTAGGPGGTDTQYF.

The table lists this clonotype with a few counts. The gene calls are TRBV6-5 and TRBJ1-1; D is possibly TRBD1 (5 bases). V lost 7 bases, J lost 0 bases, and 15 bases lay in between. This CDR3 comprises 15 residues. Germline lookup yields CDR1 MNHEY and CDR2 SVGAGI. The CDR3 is CASNLAGTLNTEAFF. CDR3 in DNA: TGTGCCAGCAATCTTGCCGGGACTTTGAACACTGAAGCTTTCTTT.

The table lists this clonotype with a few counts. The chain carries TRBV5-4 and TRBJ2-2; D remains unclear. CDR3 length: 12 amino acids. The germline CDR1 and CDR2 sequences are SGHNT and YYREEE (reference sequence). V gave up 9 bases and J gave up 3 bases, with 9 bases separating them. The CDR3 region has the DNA TGTGCCATCCCCGAGGACACCGGGGAGCTGTTTTTT. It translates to CAIPEDTGELFF.

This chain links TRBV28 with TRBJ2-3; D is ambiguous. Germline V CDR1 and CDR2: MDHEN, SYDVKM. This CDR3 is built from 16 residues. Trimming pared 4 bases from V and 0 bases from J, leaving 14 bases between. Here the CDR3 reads CASSYRVDLSTDTQYF. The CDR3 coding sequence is TGTGCCAGCAGTTATCGGGTCGATCTAAGCACAGATACGCAGTATTTT.

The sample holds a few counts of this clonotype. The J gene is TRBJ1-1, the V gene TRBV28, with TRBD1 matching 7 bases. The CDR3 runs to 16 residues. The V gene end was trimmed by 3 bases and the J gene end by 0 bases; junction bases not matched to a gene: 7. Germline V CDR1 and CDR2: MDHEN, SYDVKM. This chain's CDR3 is CASSFHRTGVNTEAFF. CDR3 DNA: TGTGCCAGCAGTTTTCATCGGACAGGCGTGAACACTGAAGCTTTCTTT.

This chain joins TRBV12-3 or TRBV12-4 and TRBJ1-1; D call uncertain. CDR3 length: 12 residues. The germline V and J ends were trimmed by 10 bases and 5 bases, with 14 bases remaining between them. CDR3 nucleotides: TGTGCCACTACCGCCCGGGGAACTGAAGCTTTCTTT. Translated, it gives CATTARGTEAFF.

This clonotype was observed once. For the CDR3, the DNA is TGTGCCAGCAGGGCTTTCCCCATTGTCTCTGGGGCCAACGTCCTGACTTTC. Translated: CASRAFPIVSGANVLTF. The chain recombines TRBV6-5 with TRBJ2-6; D not resolved. Trimming cost V 6 bases and J 0 bases, with 15 bases left between them. CDR1 and CDR2 from the germline V gene are MNHEY and SVGAGI. CDR3 length: 17 residues.